These T cell receptor beta chains were read from a single sample in a study of CD4+ T cells in melanoma. Some clones are missing from TCRdb's copy, which holds only in-frame ones; the method was immunoSEQ multiplex PCR. The sample has about 20,000 clones, around 80% seen once; the top ten hold 9.7%. The receptors here all came from a human donor with melanoma. Each CDR3 is given without its conserved first and last residue. Clone size appears in some rows only: once, few, many, or a class for an expanded clone.

NA | TRBJ2-1 | TRBV5-1 | ASSLQGALYNEQF
NA | TRBJ1-2 | TRBV5-1 | ASSLMMGTGYT
few | TRBJ2-5 | TRBV14 | ASSQRTTQETQY
few | TRBJ2-2 | TRBV9 | ASSALQQGPALF
NA | TRBJ2-3 | TRBV5-4 | ASSLPPRGHSDTQY
NA | TRBJ1-1 | TRBV11-2 | ASSLEATEAF
NA | TRBJ2-4 | TRBV5-1 | ASSDGFVTGVIIAKNIQY
NA | TRBJ2-2 | TRBV9 | ASSVAVDTGELF
NA | TRBJ2-3 | TRBV29-1 | SVVAGGRADTQY
NA | TRBJ2-4 | TRBV7-8 | ASSSYRFPGGVAKNIQY
NA | TRBJ2-2 | TRBV5-4 | ASSTPDRGNTGELF
NA | TRBJ1-1 | TRBV14 | ASSQALLRQGETF
NA | TRBJ1-1 | TRBV5-1 | ASSWGHSGTEAF
NA | TRBJ1-2 | TRBV2 | ASIRSWDYGYT
NA | TRBJ2-5 | TRBV13 | ASSATGGLQTQY
NA | TRBJ2-5 | TRBV5-1 | ASSLPGEETQY
NA | TRBJ2-5 | TRBV2 | ASSEDSPTGTQY
NA | TRBJ2-3 | TRBV11-1 | ASSFRGGAPDTQY
NA | TRBJ1-2 | TRBV11-2 | ASSPQLGQRYGYT
NA | TRBJ2-3 | TRBV15 | ATRRLGGGLTDTQY
NA | TRBJ2-1 | TRBV4-1 | ASRRGPSGAWGNEQF
NA | TRBJ1-4 | TRBV4-1 | ASSRIPVVTNEKLF
NA | TRBJ2-7 | TRBV1 | TSSRNLVGVISYEQY
once | TRBJ2-3 | TRBV10-1 | ASSGFEGSSTDTQY
NA | TRBJ1-5 | TRBV5-1 | ASSLNEGQPQH
NA | TRBJ2-1 | TRBV18 | ASSLRARNEQF
NA | TRBJ1-1 | TRBV7-2 | ASSLPYGAGTEAF
NA | TRBJ2-5 | TRBV19 | ASSMDRQETQY
NA | TRBJ1-2 | TRBV4-2 | ASSQDGTGIYGYT
NA | TRBJ1-4 | TRBV2 | ASSEGRLNEKLF
NA | TRBJ1-3 | TRBV5-1 | ASSLPGLSGNTIY
NA | TRBJ2-7 | TRBV5-1 | ASSLGDIIGEQY
NA | TRBJ2-1 | TRBV4-1 | ASSPRRGNEQF
NA | TRBJ2-1 | TRBV7-2 | ASSPLFGFSEQF
NA | TRBJ2-7 | TRBV6-6 | ASSPTSGGLYEQY
NA | TRBJ2-5 | TRBV15 | ATSREKTSGAETQY
once | TRBJ2-5 | TRBV5-1 | ASSPAGGIQETQY
NA | TRBJ2-7 | TRBV6-6 | ASSWPGQGAAHEQY
NA | TRBJ2-2 | TRBV5-4 | ASSPWTGTIGELF
medium-sized | TRBJ1-6 | TRBV6-1 | ASSERGYNSPLH
few | TRBJ2-1 | TRBV6-1 | ASSGGYNEQF
NA | TRBJ1-1 | TRBV11-2 | ASSTDRVKVTEAF
once | TRBJ2-1 | TRBV6-1 | ASSATVYNEQF
NA | TRBJ2-1 | TRBV2 | ASNTVGGTYNEQF
once | TRBJ2-7 | TRBV2 | ANRPSNPYEQY
NA | TRBJ2-1 | TRBV4-1 | ASSQDHRTSRPNEQF
NA | TRBJ2-2 | TRBV9 | ASSVNKAGVNTGELF
NA | TRBJ1-1 | TRBV6-6 | ASSYRQAAEAF